This T cell receptor beta chain was documented in a study of T-cell memory formation after mild COVID-19. For the study at large: TCR clusters were largely donor specific.

This CDR3 region has 15 residues. Trimming left V 1 base short and J 10 bases short, with 14 bases between. Germline-derived CDR1 and CDR2 are LGHDT and YNNKEL (reference sequence). MiXCR, run by TCRdb on the 5' RACE reads, gives a single entry per CDR3 protein. Of 250,000 to 350,000 distinct CDR3 sequences listed, roughly a fifth were seen once; the top ten hold roughly 21%. This clonotype was detected only a few times. The antigen remains unidentified. Broader study findings: Contracting CD4+ clones lay largely in CM and EM, with CD8+ ones residing in EMRA. Later expanders leaned CD4+, whereas clones that contracted between day 15 and 85 were balanced CD4/CD8. Proof of SARS-CoV-2 specificity was absent for the second-wave clones that crested on day 37.

The material sequenced was PBMCs or a T cell subset sorted from them (not recorded which). The V gene is TRBV3-1, the J gene TRBJ1-6; tentative D call: TRBD1 (6 bases). The source is a man aged 18 to 29 who had mild COVID-19 (a few samples of this study predate the infection). Cell type and time point are not known. DNA for the CDR3: TGTGCCAGCAGCCAAGGACGCGGACAGCAATCACCCCTCCACTTT. This sequence encodes CASSQGRGQQSPLHF.